This TCR beta chain was found in a study of T cells in Graves' hyperthyroidism and ophthalmopathy. At the level of the study: Peripheral blood specimens were obtained at initial diagnosis, prior to any treatment. Findings and limits, study-wide: The majority of expanded thyroid clonotypes above 0.001 also appeared in blood.

Germline V gene data show CDR1 as SGHRS and CDR2 as YFSETQ. The CDR3 has 16 residues. V lost 2 bases, J lost 3 bases, and 7 bases stayed unmatched. Regions amplified from RNA transcripts were the TCR beta CDR3 regions. HTBI primers were employed in a first-round RT-PCR of the TCR CDR3. TCRdb reprocessed the multiplex PCR reads with MiXCR, giving one entry per CDR3 protein. The table has 250,000 to 300,000 distinct CDR3 sequences, roughly 18% seen once. Duration under 3 months, a NOSPECS grade of at least 4, and a Clinical Activity Score of at least 3 characterized the ophthalmopathy patients. PBMCs were obtained from 9.5 to 10 ml fresh peripheral blood. A few counts support this clonotype. Its antigen is not known.

This TCR derives from a middle-aged man with Graves' ophthalmopathy. Sequences were obtained from blood. The chain couples TRBV5-1 to TRBJ2-3, with 9 nucleotides matching TRBD1. In DNA form, the CDR3 reads TGCGCCAGCAGCTTTGGGCCGGGACAGGGAACAGATACGCAGTATTTT. Its translation: CASSFGPGQGTDTQYF.